These T cell receptor beta chains were read from a single sample in a study of shared clonotypes between healthy human individuals. Method: immunoSEQ multiplex PCR; TCRdb's copy keeps in-frame clones and lacks some. The sample records approximately 1,500,000 clones, about 98% being singletons. Specimen: naive CD4+ T cells sorted from blood. The receptors were gathered from a man between 25 and 39 years old in good health. CDR3s include the opening cysteine and the closing phenylalanine or tryptophan. D genes are given only for firm matches. Size tells how often a clone was seen (once, few, many) or the class of an expanded clone, and some rows leave it out.

TRBV7-3	15	NA	TRBJ2-2	NA	CASSPALGYTGELFF	TGTGCCAGCAGCCCCGCCCTGGGATACACCGGGGAGCTGTTTTTT
TRBV5-1	14	NA	TRBJ1-2	NA	CASSPDGLNYGYTF	TGCGCCAGCAGCCCGGACGGACTTAACTATGGCTACACCTTC
TRBV29-1	9	NA	TRBJ2-5	NA	CSVGETQYF	TGCAGCGTCGGGGAGACCCAGTACTTC
TRBV19	13	once	TRBJ2-7	NA	CASSNRGAYEQYF	TGTGCCAGTAGTAACCGGGGAGCCTACGAGCAGTACTTC
TRBV5-4	15	NA	TRBJ2-7	NA	CASSPTRDPRYEQYF	TGTGCCAGCAGCCCCACCCGGGACCCCCGCTACGAGCAGTACTTC
TRBV6-5	16	NA	TRBJ1-4	NA	CASSYSRGREIEKLFF	TGTGCCAGCAGTTACTCGAGAGGGAGGGAAATCGAAAAACTGTTTTTT
TRBV5-1	14	NA	TRBJ2-7	NA	CASSQRTERYEQYF	TGCGCCAGCAGCCAAAGGACAGAGAGATACGAGCAGTACTTC
TRBV5-4	13	NA	TRBJ1-2	TRBD1	CASSFTGQGGYTF	TGTGCCAGCAGCTTTACGGGACAGGGGGGCTACACCTTC
TRBV11-3	14	NA	TRBJ2-1	NA	CASSVRSTYNEQFF	TGTGCCAGCAGCGTCAGGAGTACGTACAATGAGCAGTTCTTC
TRBV5-4	17	NA	TRBJ2-3	NA	CASSLAPRRVGTDTQYF	TGTGCCAGCAGCTTGGCCCCCCGACGCGTCGGCACAGATACGCAGTATTTT
TRBV19	13	once	TRBJ1-1	TRBD1	CASTQDRGTEAFF	TGTGCCAGTACCCAAGACAGGGGGACTGAAGCTTTCTTT
TRBV6-6	14	NA	TRBJ2-3	NA	CATQRVSSTDTQYF	TGTGCTACCCAGCGGGTGTCTAGCACAGATACGCAGTATTTT
TRBV7-2	14	NA	TRBJ2-1	TRBD1	CASSLITGDVEQFF	TGTGCCAGCAGCTTAATCACAGGGGATGTTGAGCAGTTCTTC
TRBV2	12	NA	TRBJ2-7	TRBD2	CATGGYNYEQYF	TGTGCCACGGGAGGGTACAACTACGAGCAGTACTTC
TRBV5-4	15	NA	TRBJ2-5	TRBD1	CASSLGDRDSETQYF	TGTGCCAGCAGCTTGGGGGACAGGGATTCGGAGACCCAGTACTTC
TRBV7-9	13	NA	TRBJ1-5	TRBD1	CASSTQGDQPQHF	TGTGCCAGCAGCACACAGGGGGATCAGCCCCAGCATTTT
TRBV19	17	NA	TRBJ1-4	TRBD1	CASSIRGQVLENEKLFF	TGTGCCAGTAGTATCCGAGGACAGGTTCTCGAAAATGAAAAACTGTTTTTT
TRBV25-1	14	NA	TRBJ2-2	TRBD1	CASSRTGEAGELFF	TGTGCCAGCAGCAGGACAGGGGAGGCCGGGGAGCTGTTTTTT
TRBV29-1	14	NA	TRBJ2-2	TRBD2	CSGRGDGYTGELFF	TGCAGCGGCCGGGGGGACGGGTACACCGGGGAGCTGTTTTTT
TRBV18	15	NA	TRBJ1-2	NA	CASSQVGPRYYGYTF	TGTGCCAGCTCACAGGTCGGTCCCAGGTACTATGGCTACACCTTC
TRBV28	17	NA	TRBJ1-4	TRBD1	CASSLGRGRGYEGELFF	TGTGCCAGCAGTTTAGGGCGTGGCAGGGGGTACGAGGGAGAACTGTTTTTT
TRBV6-5	14	NA	TRBJ2-3	NA	CASTSYGGTDTQYF	TGTGCCAGTACTAGCTATGGGGGCACAGATACGCAGTATTTT
TRBV7-8	17	NA	TRBJ1-5	NA	CASSLRAGVYSNQPQHF	TGTGCCAGCAGCTTACGGGCCGGAGTGTATAGCAATCAGCCCCAGCATTTT
TRBV25-1	12	NA	TRBJ2-1	NA	CASSALGAEQFF	TGTGCCAGCAGTGCCCTTGGAGCGGAGCAGTTCTTC
TRBV6-1	13	NA	TRBJ1-4	NA	CASSGFEGEKLFF	TGTGCCAGCAGTGGTTTCGAAGGTGAAAAACTGTTTTTT
TRBV10-1	12	NA	TRBJ1-4	NA	CASSSDLEKLFF	TGCGCCAGCAGTTCCGATCTGGAAAAACTGTTTTTT
TRBV7-2	14	NA	TRBJ2-4	NA	CASSLVATKNIQYF	TGTGCCAGCAGCTTAGTTGCCACCAAAAACATTCAGTACTTC
TRBV6-5	15	NA	TRBJ2-3	NA	CASSYSTGKADTQYF	TGTGCCAGCAGTTACTCGACCGGGAAAGCAGATACGCAGTATTTT
TRBV7-9	13	NA	TRBJ2-7	NA	CASKNTGYYEQYF	TGTGCCAGCAAAAACACGGGGTATTACGAGCAGTACTTC
TRBV29-1	13	NA	TRBJ2-6	NA	CSVEGSGANVLTF	TGCAGCGTTGAAGGCTCTGGGGCCAACGTCCTGACTTTC
TRBV21-1	15	NA	TRBJ1-1	NA	CASSTPFREPLEAFF	TGTGCCAGCAGCACCCCCTTCAGGGAACCCTTAGAAGCTTTCTTT
TRBV28	12	NA	TRBJ1-5	NA	CASSPRVQPQHF	TGTGCCAGCAGTCCAAGGGTCCAGCCCCAGCATTTT
TRBV2	15	NA	TRBJ2-2	NA	CASSVGPGPTGELFF	TGTGCCAGCAGTGTTGGTCCCGGGCCCACCGGGGAGCTGTTTTTT
TRBV14	15	NA	TRBJ2-1	TRBD2	CASSQGASGSGEQFF	TGTGCCAGCAGCCAAGGTGCTAGCGGGAGTGGGGAGCAGTTCTTC
TRBV5-6	15	NA	TRBJ1-5	NA	CASSWGGWSNQPQHF	TGTGCCAGCAGCTGGGGGGGTTGGAGCAATCAGCCCCAGCATTTT
TRBV7-6	17	NA	TRBJ2-7	TRBD2	CASSLAGGLDSSYEQYF	TGTGCCAGCAGCTTAGCGGGAGGACTAGATTCTTCCTACGAGCAGTACTTC
TRBV5-1	15	NA	TRBJ2-7	NA	CASSPEGYPSYEQYF	TGCGCCAGCAGCCCCGAGGGGTATCCCTCCTACGAGCAGTACTTC
TRBV19	14	NA	TRBJ2-7	TRBD2	CASSPSGIRHEQYF	TGTGCCAGTAGTCCAAGCGGGATAAGGCACGAGCAGTACTTC
TRBV27	15	NA	TRBJ2-1	NA	CASSFGALSYNEQFF	TGTGCCAGCAGTTTCGGAGCGTTATCCTACAATGAGCAGTTCTTC
TRBV5-1	17	NA	TRBJ2-7	NA	CASSLDSRLPQAYEQYF	TGCGCCAGCAGCTTGGACAGTAGGCTTCCTCAAGCCTACGAGCAGTACTTC
TRBV5-1	17	NA	TRBJ2-3	TRBD2	CASSLSASGSVTDTQYF	TGCGCCAGCAGCTTGAGCGCCAGCGGGAGTGTCACAGATACGCAGTATTTT
TRBV10-1	14	NA	TRBJ1-2	TRBD1	CASSKDRGRGGYTF	TGCGCCAGCAGCAAGGACAGGGGGCGAGGTGGCTACACCTTC
TRBV5-4	15	once	TRBJ1-1	NA	CASSLANIMNTEAFF	TGTGCCAGCAGCTTGGCGAACATCATGAACACTGAAGCTTTCTTT
TRBV27	18	NA	TRBJ2-3	NA	CASSLLGGSGASTDTQYF	TGTGCCAGCAGCTTACTAGGGGGGAGCGGGGCTAGCACAGATACGCAGTATTTT
TRBV5-1	18	NA	TRBJ2-2	TRBD2	CASSLPLAGSGGAGELFF	TGCGCCAGCAGCTTGCCACTAGCGGGAAGTGGTGGGGCCGGGGAGCTGTTTTTT
TRBV28	12	NA	TRBJ1-1	NA	CASSWGDTEAFF	TGTGCCAGCAGTTGGGGGGACACTGAAGCTTTCTTT
TRBV28	15	NA	TRBJ1-5	TRBD1	CASRTTTGGIRPQHF	TGTGCCAGCAGGACTACAACAGGGGGCATTCGGCCCCAGCATTTT
TRBV7-6	13	NA	TRBJ2-5	NA	CASGRPVRETQYF	TGTGCCAGCGGTAGACCCGTACGAGAGACCCAGTACTTC
TRBV19	16	NA	TRBJ1-5	NA	CASTRGTWDGNQPQHF	TGTGCCAGTACTCGAGGGACTTGGGACGGAAATCAGCCCCAGCATTTT
TRBV11-1	16	NA	TRBJ2-1	TRBD2	CASSLPGRARHNEQFF	TGTGCCAGCAGCTTACCCGGGAGGGCGAGACACAATGAGCAGTTCTTC
TRBV18	14	NA	TRBJ1-5	NA	CASSPGPGDQPQHF	TGTGCCAGCTCACCCGGTCCAGGGGATCAGCCCCAGCATTTT
TRBV12-5	12	NA	TRBJ1-2	NA	CASGRDLYGYTF	TGTGCTAGTGGCCGGGACCTATATGGCTACACCTTC